This T cell receptor beta chain was observed in a study of PD-1 blockade in classical Hodgkin lymphoma. Notes on the study in general: Compared with healthy donors, newly diagnosed patients reportedly showed lower baseline TCR diversity. The authors have not defined what causes the repertoire differences, possibly disease activity or prior therapy.

As to this clone: Its antigen is unidentified.

The assay was immunoSEQ multiplex PCR, and TCRdb's table has in-frame clones only and misses some. The sample has 40,000 to 45,000 clones, roughly 72% seen once. Relapse was seen in all patients after autologous stem cell transplantation, and brentuximab vedotin exposure was variable. Responses achieved at best were complete response, partial response or progressive disease. Germline V gene sequence: CDR1 MNHNY, CDR2 SVGAGI (reference sequence). V was cut by 0 bases and J by 0 bases, with 6 bases left in between. The CDR3 extends over 15 amino acids. The sequencing here drew on peripheral blood mononuclear cells (PBMCs), taken before the second cycle of nivolumab. This chain uses TRBV6-6 with TRBJ2-1; no clear D gene. The clonotype comes from a human donor with classical Hodgkin lymphoma. In DNA form, the CDR3 reads TGTGCCAGCAGTTACTCGGATGGCTCCTACAATGAGCAGTTCTTC. This sequence encodes CASSYSDGSYNEQFF.